The clone carrying this T cell receptor (beta chain) was counted a few times. Its antigen is undetermined. This specimen comes from a study of T cell responses to AZD1222 COVID-19 vaccine. The study, taken as a whole, reports: A mostly white British donor set with more females was recruited, and clonal diversity was possibly underestimated.

Only in-frame clones appear in the TCRdb table, and some are missing; sequencing was by immunoSEQ multiplex PCR. The sample includes about 110,000 clones, about 88% seen only once; the top ten take around a sixth. V was clipped by 8 bases and J by 2 bases; unmatched bases: 7. The CDR3 loop spans 14 amino acids. CDR1 and CDR2 (germline): MDHEN, SYDVKM. This specimen was peripheral blood, taken on day 0 of AZD1222 vaccination. This sequence originates from an adult in good health. V and J are TRBV28 and TRBJ2-3, with 7 bases matching TRBD2. The CDR3 region has the DNA TGTGCCAGCGGCCCAGCGGGGAACACAGATACGCAGTATTTT. Translating it yields CASGPAGNTDTQYF.